Following are 29 T cell receptor beta chains from one sample sequenced in a study of T cell repertoires in cytomegalovirus infection. These receptors' targets are unknown. A single record per CDR3 protein comes from TCRdb applying MiXCR to the reads. The sample consists of roughly 160,000 distinct CDR3 sequences, about a fifth of them appearing once. This sample comprised CD8+ T cells from cultured PBMCs, obtained from culture after CMV antigen stimulation. The receptors stem from a human donor in good health (CMV status not recorded). Some clones in this sample may be carry-over from other donors' samples.

This clonotype was detected a few times. This chain uses TRBV7-9 with TRBJ2-7; D might be TRBD2 (6 bases). The V and J ends lost 3 bases and 9 bases respectively, with 15 bases between them. CDR3 length: 13 amino acids. The germline V gene has CDR1 SEHNR and CDR2 FQNEAQ (reference sequence). CDR3 nucleotide sequence: TGTGCCAGCAGCTTCCTCCGCGCCGGGGGGCAGTACTTC. Translation gives CASSFLRAGGQYF.

This clonotype was counted only a few times. The V call is TRBV9, the J call TRBJ1-4; no clear D. The germline V and J ends were trimmed by 5 bases and 3 bases, with 5 bases remaining between them. The germline V gene encodes CDR1 SGDLS and CDR2 YYNGEE. The CDR3 extends over 12 amino acids. The CDR3 DNA reads TGTGCCAGCAGTCAGGCTAATGAAAAACTGTTTTTT. It yields the protein CASSQANEKLFF.

The gene calls are TRBV7-8 and TRBJ2-2; a possible D gene is TRBD2 (6 bases). This CDR3 region has 14 residues. Looked up from germline, CDR1 is SGHVS and CDR2 is FQNEAQ. Trimming shortened V by 2 bases and J by 6 bases, and 10 bases separated the two germline ends. CDR3 amino acids: CASSLRAGAGELFF. DNA for the CDR3: TGTGCCAGCAGCTTACGAGCGGGCGCCGGGGAGCTGTTTTTT.

This chain connects TRBV27 to TRBJ1-5, with D possibly being TRBD1 (5 bases). The CDR3 runs to 15 residues. The germline CDR1 and CDR2 sequences are MNHEY and SMNVEV (reference sequence). V lost 4 bases to trimming and J lost 7 bases, with 17 bases between them. CDR3 loop: CASSSAYRRGQPQHF. CDR3 coding DNA: TGTGCCAGCAGTTCCGCTTACAGGCGGGGACAGCCCCAGCATTTT.

This clonotype was seen only a few times. The chain uses TRBV7-2 and TRBJ2-2; perhaps TRBD1 as D (5 bases). The germline V gene encodes CDR1 SGHTA and CDR2 FQGNSA. Trimming pared 4 bases from V and 0 bases from J, leaving 18 bases between. This CDR3 is built from 18 residues. DNA for the CDR3: TGTGCCAGCAGCTCGAACAGGCGAACCTACTCGAACACCGGGGAGCTGTTTTTT. This codes for CASSSNRRTYSNTGELFF.

This clonotype was counted a few times. The V and J genes are TRBV6-2 or TRBV6-3 and TRBJ1-1; D remains unclear. Between the trimmed V and J ends, which lost 2 bases and 5 bases, there was a span of 6 bases. The CDR3 loop spans 12 amino acids. Per the germline V gene, CDR1 is MNHEY and CDR2 is SVGEGT. CDR3 sequence: CASSYRPTEAFF. CDR3 in DNA: TGTGCCAGCAGTTACAGGCCTACTGAAGCTTTCTTT.

This clonotype has just a few counts. The genes are TRBV7-6 and TRBJ1-2, with a weak D call TRBD1 (6 bases). Per the germline V gene, CDR1 is SGHVS and CDR2 is FNYEAQ. V dropped 1 base and J dropped 2 bases, with 11 bases sitting between them. CDR3 length: 15 residues. The CDR3 DNA sequence: TGTGCCAGCAGCTTAGAAGGGGGGTTGAACTATGGCTACACCTTC. This translates into CASSLEGGLNYGYTF.

The chain uses TRBV7-8 and TRBJ2-2, with D unclear. The V end was cut by 5 bases, the J end by 7 bases, with 17 bases between. Germline CDR1 and CDR2: SGHVS and FQNEAQ. CDR3 length: 15 residues. In DNA form, the CDR3 reads TGTGCCAGCAGCCGGGCGCCCGTTCGTTACGGGGAGCTGTTTTTT. Protein: CASSRAPVRYGELFF.

The chain carries TRBV20-1 and TRBJ2-5; no clear D gene. CDR1 DFQATT and CDR2 SNEGSKA come from the germline V gene (reference sequence). V lost 0 bases and J lost 2, with 10 bases in between. The CDR3 sequence is 14 residues long. Here the CDR3 reads CSARDGTEQETQYF. The CDR3 coding sequence is TGCAGTGCTAGAGATGGTACGGAGCAAGAGACCCAGTACTTC.

In its sample, this clonotype was seen a few times. The V call is TRBV6-2 or TRBV6-3, the J call TRBJ1-2; possible D gene TRBD1, 6 bases. Trimming removed 5 bases at V and 4 bases at J, with 23 bases between. Germline V gene lookup returns CDR1 MNHEY and CDR2 SVGEGT. The CDR3 loop spans 17 amino acids. The CDR3 region is CASSPQPGQSPVYGYTF. The CDR3 DNA follows: TGTGCCAGCAGTCCACAGCCAGGACAGAGCCCTGTCTATGGCTACACCTTC.

The genes are TRBV10-3 and TRBJ2-5, with 10 bases identical to TRBD2. The ends lost 6 bases at V and 1 base at J; junction bases unmatched: 11. CDR3 length equals 17 residues. The germline V gene encodes CDR1 ENHRY and CDR2 SYGVKD. The CDR3 region has the DNA TGTGCCATCAGCGACCTGATTGTAGCGGGGGGCCAAGAGACCCAGTACTTC. Translated, it gives CAISDLIVAGGQETQYF.

This clonotype was observed a handful of times. The chain is built from TRBV12-3 or TRBV12-4 and TRBJ2-1, with a weak D call TRBD2 (7 bases). The V end was cut by 6 bases, the J end by 7 bases, with 16 bases between. This CDR3 is built from 14 residues. The CDR3 nucleotides are TGTGCCAGCAGCTCCCCGGGGGGCGTGAATGAGCAGTTCTTC. This gives the protein CASSSPGGVNEQFF.

This sequence joins TRBV5-6 and TRBJ1-2; no firm D call. CDR1 and CDR2 (germline): SGHDT, YYEEEE. CDR3 length equals 12 residues. V lost 4 bases and J 3 bases, leaving 7 bases between the germline ends. CDR3 sequence: CASSARDYGYTF. Written as DNA, the CDR3 is TGTGCCAGCAGCGCCCGTGACTATGGCTACACCTTC.

The chain couples TRBV4-3 to TRBJ1-2, with D unresolved. Trimming took 0 bases from V and 2 from J, leaving 13 bases between them. The CDR3 is 16 residues long. The germline V gene encodes CDR1 LGHNA and CDR2 YSLEER. CDR3 bases: TGCGCCAGCAGCCAAGATCCGGGCGGGCTCAACTATGGCTACACCTTC. Residues: CASSQDPGGLNYGYTF.

The sample holds a few counts of this clonotype. CDR3 region: CASSLVADGYNEQFF. The CDR3 DNA follows: TGTGCCAGCAGCTTAGTAGCGGACGGTTACAATGAGCAGTTCTTC. The chain employs TRBV7-2 and TRBJ2-1; D perhaps matches TRBD2 (6 bases). Germline V gives CDR1 SGHTA, CDR2 FQGNSA. Trimming left V 1 base short and J 4 bases short, with 11 bases between. There are 15 residues in the CDR3.

This clonotype came up once. The J gene is TRBJ2-1, the V gene TRBV5-6, with D maybe TRBD2 (7 bases). The CDR3 length is 14 residues. CDR1 SGHDT and CDR2 YYEEEE come from the germline V gene. V lost 4 bases and J 9 bases, leaving 17 bases between the germline ends. In nucleotides, the CDR3 is TGTGCCAGCAGCGAGGGGGGGGGGAAGGGTGAGCAGTTCTTC. It is translated as CASSEGGGKGEQFF.

V gene TRBV2 combines with J gene TRBJ2-3, with 10 positions matching TRBD2. Per germline, CDR1 SNHLY and CDR2 FYNNEI. The CDR3 extends over 18 amino acids. Trimming took 6 bases from V and 0 from J; bases not matched to a gene: 12. CDR3 nucleotide sequence: TGTGCCAGCAGGCCGGGACTAGCGAGGGCTACTAGCACAGATACGCAGTATTTT. Amino acids: CASRPGLARATSTDTQYF.

This clonotype was counted ten times or more. V gene TRBV6-5 combines with J gene TRBJ2-7; 9 bases agree with TRBD1. The CDR3 is 12 residues long. Germline V gene sequence: CDR1 MNHEY, CDR2 SVGAGI. Here the CDR3 DNA reads TGTTGGGACAGGGCGAACTCCTACGAGCAGTACTTC. Its protein is CWDRANSYEQYF.

This clonotype occurred a few times. The CDR3 region has the DNA TGTGCCAGCAGCCACCCCGCGAAGCAAGAGACCCAGTACTTC. Amino acids: CASSHPAKQETQYF. The gene calls are TRBV14 and TRBJ2-5; the D is unclear. The germline gives CDR1 SGHDN, CDR2 FVKESK. This CDR3 region has 14 residues. Trimming removed 3 bases from V and 2 bases from J, with 10 bases in between.

This clonotype was observed a few times. The V and J genes are TRBV12-3 or TRBV12-4 and TRBJ2-5; D possibly uses TRBD1 or TRBD2 (5 bases each). CDR3 length: 15 amino acids. Trimming took off 5 bases at V and 7 bases at J, with 20 bases between the two ends. CDR3 coding DNA: TGTGCCAGCAGTCCAGGGACGGTCCCAGGCGGGACCCAGTACTTC. Protein sequence: CASSPGTVPGGTQYF.

The chain recombines TRBV7-3 with TRBJ1-1; D unclear. V lost 1 base to trimming and J lost 2 bases, with 5 bases between them. Germline CDR1 SGHTA, CDR2 FQGTGA. The CDR3 length is 13 residues. The CDR3 loop reads CASSLNINTEAFF. In nucleotides, the CDR3 is TGTGCCAGCAGCTTAAACATAAACACTGAAGCTTTCTTT.

This clonotype was detected a few times. The genes are TRBV7-2 and TRBJ2-2; 11 nucleotides match TRBD2. The J segment lost 2 bases and the V segment lost 6 bases, leaving 17 bases of the junction unmatched. The CDR3 runs 20 residues. Germline CDR1 reads SGHTA; CDR2 reads FQGNSA. CDR3 in amino acids: CASSHTDIIAGGDNTGELFF. Here the CDR3 DNA reads TGTGCCAGCAGTCACACCGACATCATAGCGGGGGGGGACAACACCGGGGAGCTGTTTTTT. The full variable domain, with the rest looked up from reference TRBV7-2 and TRBJ2-2, is GAGVSQSPSNKVTEKGKDVELRCDPISGHTALYWYRQSLGQGLEFLIYFQGNSAPDKSGLPSDRFSAERTGGSVSTLTIQRTQQEDSAVYLCASSHTDIIAGGDNTGELFFGEGSRLTVL.

This sequence joins TRBV7-6 and TRBJ2-7, with D unresolved. V lost 5 bases and J 4 bases, leaving 15 bases between the germline ends. Germline V gene sequence: CDR1 SGHVS, CDR2 FNYEAQ. This CDR3 is built from 14 residues. CDR3 sequence: CASSPRSNGYEQYF. The CDR3 nucleotides read TGTGCCAGCAGCCCTCGCTCGAACGGGTACGAGCAGTACTTC.

This clonotype has only a few counts. The chain employs TRBV10-3 and TRBJ1-4, with 9 positions matching TRBD1. J was trimmed by 7 bases and V by 6 bases; bases with no gene match: 12. Per the germline V gene, CDR1 is ENHRY and CDR2 is SYGVKD. The CDR3 is 16 residues long. For the CDR3, the DNA is TGTGCCATCAGGAGTGAATCGGACAGGGGAACTGAAAAACTGTTTTTT. Protein: CAIRSESDRGTEKLFF.

V is TRBV5-5 and J is TRBJ2-1; 8 bases align to TRBD2. The CDR3 is 17 amino acids. The V segment lost 2 bases and the J segment 0 bases; nucleotides outside the gene matches: 7. CDR1 is SGHKS and CDR2 is YYEKEE in the germline V gene (reference sequence). In nucleotides, the CDR3 is TGTGCCAGCAGCTTAGCGAGCGGGGGCCTCTCCTACAATGAGCAGTTCTTC. This encodes CASSLASGGLSYNEQFF.

The V gene is TRBV6-2 or TRBV6-3, the J gene TRBJ2-7; tentatively, D is TRBD1 (6 bases). Trimming cost V 1 base and J 4 bases, with 14 bases left between them. This CDR3 region has 15 residues. Looked up from germline, CDR1 is MNHEY and CDR2 is SVGEGT. The CDR3 DNA reads TGTGCCAGCAGTTACTTACGGACAGATAGTTACGAGCAGTACTTC. Translating it yields CASSYLRTDSYEQYF.

The J gene is TRBJ2-2, the V gene TRBV2, with D possibly matching TRBD2 (5 bases). Germline CDR1 is SNHLY and CDR2 is FYNNEI. V dropped 6 bases and J dropped 1 base, with 18 bases sitting between them. This CDR3 region has 17 residues. CDR3 amino acids: CASSLKRLRQNTGELFF. The CDR3 DNA reads as TGTGCCAGCAGCCTAAAAAGACTACGACAGAACACCGGGGAGCTGTTTTTT.

This clonotype was observed a few times. The chain joins TRBV12-3 or TRBV12-4 to TRBJ1-1; D is unclear. The V gene lost 6 bases and the J gene lost 5 bases, with 16 bases spanning the gap. This CDR3 comprises 14 residues. CDR3 protein: CASSHGRGNTEAFF. Written as DNA, the CDR3 is TGTGCCAGCAGCCATGGACGGGGAAATACTGAAGCTTTCTTT.

The rearrangement uses TRBV4-1 and TRBJ2-1; perhaps TRBD1 as D (6 bases). Germline V lookup: CDR1 MGHRA, CDR2 YSYEKL. The CDR3 is made up of 16 amino acids. Between the trimmed V and J ends, which lost 1 base and 2 bases, there was a span of 12 bases. The CDR3 coding sequence is TGCGCCAGCAGCCAAGTGAGCGGACAGACCTACAATGAGCAGTTCTTC. Its protein product is CASSQVSGQTYNEQFF.